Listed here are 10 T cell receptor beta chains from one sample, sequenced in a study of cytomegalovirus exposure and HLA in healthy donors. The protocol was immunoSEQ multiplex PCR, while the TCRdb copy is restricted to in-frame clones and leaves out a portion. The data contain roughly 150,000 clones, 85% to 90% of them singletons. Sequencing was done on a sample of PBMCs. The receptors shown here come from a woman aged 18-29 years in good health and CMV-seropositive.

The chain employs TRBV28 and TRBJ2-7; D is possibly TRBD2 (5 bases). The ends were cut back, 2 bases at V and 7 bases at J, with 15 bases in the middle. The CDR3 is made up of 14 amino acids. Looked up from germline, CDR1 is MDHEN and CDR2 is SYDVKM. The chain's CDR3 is CASSLGGPIREQYF. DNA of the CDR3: TGTGCCAGCAGTTTAGGCGGGCCCATACGGGAGCAGTACTTC.

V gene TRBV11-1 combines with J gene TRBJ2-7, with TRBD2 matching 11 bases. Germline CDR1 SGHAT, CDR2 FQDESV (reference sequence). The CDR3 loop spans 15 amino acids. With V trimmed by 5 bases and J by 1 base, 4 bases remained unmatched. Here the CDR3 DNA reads TGTGCCAGCAGCCAGGGACTAGCGGAATCCTACGAGCAGTACTTC. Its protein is CASSQGLAESYEQYF.

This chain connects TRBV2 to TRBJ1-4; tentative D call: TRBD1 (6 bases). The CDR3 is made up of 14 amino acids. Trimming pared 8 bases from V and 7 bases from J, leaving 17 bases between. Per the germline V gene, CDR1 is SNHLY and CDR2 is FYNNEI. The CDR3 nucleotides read TGTGCCAGCTCAGAGGGGGGGTTTGGTGAAAAACTGTTTTTT. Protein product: CASSEGGFGEKLFF. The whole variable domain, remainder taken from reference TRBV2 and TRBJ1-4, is EPEVTQTPSHQVTQMGQEVILRCVPISNHLYFYWYRQILGQKVEFLVSFYNNEISEKSEIFDDQFSVERPDGSNFTLKIRSTKLEDSAMYFCASSEGGFGEKLFFGSGTQLSVL.

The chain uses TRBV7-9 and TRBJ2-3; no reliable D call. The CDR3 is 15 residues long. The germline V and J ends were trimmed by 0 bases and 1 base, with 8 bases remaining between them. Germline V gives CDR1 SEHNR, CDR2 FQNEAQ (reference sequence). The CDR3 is CASSLAFPGTDTQYF. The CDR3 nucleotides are TGTGCCAGCAGCTTAGCTTTCCCGGGCACAGATACGCAGTATTTT.

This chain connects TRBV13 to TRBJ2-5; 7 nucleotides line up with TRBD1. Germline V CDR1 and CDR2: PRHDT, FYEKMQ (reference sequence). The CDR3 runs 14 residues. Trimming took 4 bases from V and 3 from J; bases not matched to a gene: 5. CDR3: CASSYRTGEETQYF. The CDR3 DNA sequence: TGTGCCAGCAGCTACCGGACAGGAGAAGAGACCCAGTACTTC.

CDR3 DNA: TGTGCCAGCAGTAACACCCCGGGACAGGGTGCGCATGGCTACACCTTC. Protein product: CASSNTPGQGAHGYTF. V and J are TRBV6-4 and TRBJ1-2, with TRBD1 matching 9 bases. Germline loops: CDR1 MRHNA, CDR2 SNTAGT. The CDR3 is 16 residues long. V lost 5 bases, J lost 6 bases, and 13 bases stayed unmatched.

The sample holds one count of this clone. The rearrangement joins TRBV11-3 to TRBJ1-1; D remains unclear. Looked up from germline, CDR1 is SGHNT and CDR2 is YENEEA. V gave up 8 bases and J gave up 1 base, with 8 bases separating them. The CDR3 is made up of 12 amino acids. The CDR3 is CASGAPNTEAFF. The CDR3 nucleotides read TGTGCCAGCGGTGCGCCGAACACTGAAGCTTTCTTT.

The CDR3, as DNA: TGTGCCAGCAGTTCACTAGTAAGCGAGCAGTACTTC. Translating gives CASSSLVSEQYF. The V and J genes are TRBV28 and TRBJ2-7, with D tentatively TRBD2 (5 bases). V was shortened by 4 bases and J by 6 bases, with 10 bases between the two germline ends. Germline assignment: CDR1 MDHEN and CDR2 SYDVKM. CDR3 length: 12 amino acids.

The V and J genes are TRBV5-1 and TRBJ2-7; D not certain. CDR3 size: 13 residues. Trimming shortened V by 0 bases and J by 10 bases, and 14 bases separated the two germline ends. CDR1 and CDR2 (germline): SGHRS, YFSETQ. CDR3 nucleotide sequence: TGCGCCAGCAGCTTGGGATCCTTTACGGTTCAGTACTTC. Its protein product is CASSLGSFTVQYF. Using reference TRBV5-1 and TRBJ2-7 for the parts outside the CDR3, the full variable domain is KAGVTQTPRYLIKTRGQQVTLSCSPISGHRSVSWYQQTPGQGLQFLFEYFSETQRNKGNFPGRFSGRQFSNSRSEMNVSTLELGDSALYLCASSLGSFTVQYFGPGTRLTVT.

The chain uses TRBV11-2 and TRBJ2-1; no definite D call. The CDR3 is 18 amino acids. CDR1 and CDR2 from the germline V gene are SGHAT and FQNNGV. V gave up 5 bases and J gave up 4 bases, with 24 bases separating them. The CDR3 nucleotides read TGTGCCAGCAGCCCTCCACTTTCGGGTAGCAGAAATTACAATGAGCAGTTCTTC. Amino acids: CASSPPLSGSRNYNEQFF. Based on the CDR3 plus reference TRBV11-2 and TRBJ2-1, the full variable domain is EAGVAQSPRYKIIEKRQSVAFWCNPISGHATLYWYQQILGQGPKLLIQFQNNGVVDDSQLPKDRFSAERLKGVDSTLKIQPAKLEDSAVYLCASSPPLSGSRNYNEQFFGPGTRLTVL.